Listed here are 22 T cell receptor beta chains from one sample, sequenced in a study of tumor-infiltrating lymphocytes in primary liver carcinoma (dated by TCRdb to 2016 to 2017). RNA from unsorted whole blood was extracted with TRIzol reagent, and germline DNA was obtained with the DNeasy Blood & Tissue kit. Sequencing relied on an Illumina HiSeq 2500. A constant-region primer and ProtoScript II reverse transcriptase were used to reverse-transcribe TCRbeta-specific cDNA from around 530 ng total RNA. The TCRbeta libraries were prepared through three rounds of nested multiplex PCR following a slightly modified ARM-PCR procedure. Each of the first two PCR rounds ran for approximately 10 cycles using multiplex TRBV1-TRBV30 forward primers together with a Cbeta reverse primer. TCRdb trimmed public reads at Q25 via fastp, called clones via MiXCR and kept in-frame beta chains. Rows with a matching CDR3 protein are joined into one entry that keeps the most common DNA and genes. The sample has some 180,000 distinct CDR3 sequences on record, 60% of them singletons. About 70% of the sample is in the top ten clones.

Sequenced sample: peripheral blood. The origin of the receptors is a man aged 40-49 years with primary liver carcinoma and hepatitis B virus infection.

The V gene is TRBV25-1, the J gene TRBJ2-5, with D perhaps TRBD1 (5 bases). V was pared by 10 bases and J by 4 bases, with 16 bases between. This CDR3 is 13 amino acids long. Germline V gene lookup returns CDR1 MGHDK and CDR2 SYGVNS. The CDR3: CATVSRGGETQYF. The CDR3 nucleotides read TGTGCCACCGTCTCAAGGGGTGGAGAGACCCAGTACTTC. Combining the CDR3 with reference TRBV25-1 and TRBJ2-5 gives the whole variable domain EADIYQTPRYLVIGTGKKITLECSQTMGHDKMYWYQQDPGMELHLIHYSYGVNSTEKGDLSSESTVSRIRTEHFPLTLESARPSHTSQYLCATVSRGGETQYFGPGTRLLVL.

V and J are TRBV4-1 and TRBJ2-2; D is unresolved. CDR1 is MGHRA, CDR2 YSYEKL, per germline. The V and J ends lost 1 base and 7 bases respectively, with 13 bases between them. The CDR3 is 15 amino acids. The CDR3 nucleotides read TGCGCCAGCAGCCAAGTTGAAGGGATAAGCGGGGAGCTGTTTTTT. Translation: CASSQVEGISGELFF.

About this clonotype: This sequence may be a read error, since a much larger clone differs from it by one base. This sequence joins TRBV11-2 and TRBJ1-3; no clear D gene. CDR1 is SGHAT and CDR2 is FQNNGV in the germline V gene. CDR3 size: 14 residues. The CDR3 here is CASSLRPSGDTIYF. For the CDR3, the DNA is TGTGCCAGCAGCTTACGCCCCTCTGGAGACACCATATATTTT.

This chain links TRBV11-2 with TRBJ2-7, with D tentatively TRBD1 (5 bases). The CDR3 totals 15 residues. Germline V gives CDR1 SGHAT, CDR2 FQNNGV. The V and J ends lost 6 bases and 3 bases respectively, with 18 bases between them. The CDR3, as DNA: TGTGCCAGCAGTTACTCGACAGAGTGGGGCTACGAGCAGTACTTC. It translates to CASSYSTEWGYEQYF.

The V call is TRBV4-2, the J call TRBJ2-6; the match to TRBD2 covers 10 bases. The germline gives CDR1 LGHNA, CDR2 YNFKEQ. With V trimmed by 2 bases and J by 3 bases, 7 bases remained unmatched. The CDR3 totals 18 residues. Written as DNA, the CDR3 is TGTGCCAGCAGCCAACCGTCCTTAGCGGGAGGTGGGGCCAACGTCCTGACTTTC. Protein: CASSQPSLAGGGANVLTF.

With regard to this clonotype: A clone one base away is much larger, so this may be a read error. The chain employs TRBV29-1 and TRBJ2-3; perhaps TRBD2 as D (6 bases). The CDR3 length is 14 residues. V shed 3 bases and J shed 5 bases, with 15 bases lying between them. Germline CDR1 reads SQVTM; CDR2 reads ANQGSEA. Here the CDR3 DNA reads TGCAGCGTTGATGACGGGAGCGCAGGAGATACGCAGTATTTT. The encoded protein is CSVDDGSAGDTQYF.

This clonotype was recorded at least ten times. The V and J genes are TRBV6-1 and TRBJ2-1, with 9 bases identical to TRBD2. The V gene end was trimmed by 3 bases and the J gene end by 1 base; junction bases not matched to a gene: 1. Germline V lookup: CDR1 MNHNS, CDR2 SASEGT. The CDR3 totals 15 residues. The CDR3 loop reads CASSEGLASYNEQFF. CDR3 nucleotide sequence: TGTGCCAGCAGTGAGGGACTAGCTTCCTACAATGAGCAGTTCTTC.

This clonotype was observed at least ten times. The chain combines TRBV29-1 with TRBJ2-3; D not certain. V shed 6 bases and J shed 0 bases, with 10 bases lying between them. Germline CDR1 is SQVTM and CDR2 is ANQGSEA. The CDR3 has 13 amino acids. The CDR3 DNA is TGCAGCGTCCTAGTGGGGAGCACAGATACGCAGTATTTT. Translation gives CSVLVGSTDTQYF.

This clonotype occurred many times. The chain carries TRBV10-3 and TRBJ1-1, with D tentatively TRBD1 (5 bases). V was cut by 7 bases and J by 4 bases, with 13 bases left in between. The length of the CDR3 is 13 residues. Germline-derived CDR1 and CDR2 are ENHRY and SYGVKD. The CDR3: CAIKVEGSTEAFF. The CDR3 nucleotides read TGTGCCATCAAGGTAGAGGGGAGCACTGAAGCTTTCTTT.

J is TRBJ2-2 and V is TRBV4-1; a weak D match, TRBD2 (5 bases). V was shortened by 4 bases and J by 8 bases, with 11 bases between the two germline ends. Germline lookup yields CDR1 MGHRA and CDR2 YSYEKL. CDR3 length: 13 amino acids. The CDR3 coding sequence is TGCGCCAGCAGCCGGCCGGGAAGTGGGGAGCTGTTTTTT. It specifies CASSRPGSGELFF.

Worth noting for this clonotype: One junction end disagrees with the germline gene, perhaps due to a read error. The chain combines TRBV10-3 with TRBJ2-1; 7 bases align to TRBD1. Germline CDR1 reads ENHRY; CDR2 reads SYGVKD. This CDR3 region has 15 residues. Written as DNA, the CDR3 is TGTGCCATCAGTACCTCCGGACAGGCCGGAAATGATCAGTTCTTC. It codes for CAISTSGQAGNDQFF.

J is TRBJ2-1 and V is TRBV6-5, with D tentatively TRBD2 (5 bases). This CDR3 has 13 amino acids. In germline, CDR1 is MNHEY, CDR2 SVGAGI. Trimming left V 5 bases short and J 5 bases short, with 10 bases between. The CDR3 loop is CASSRTGNNEQFF. DNA for the CDR3: TGTGCCAGCAGTCGGACTGGAAACAATGAGCAGTTCTTC.

The J gene is TRBJ2-5, the V gene TRBV6-5; 7 bases agree with TRBD1. The CDR3 is made up of 14 amino acids. After removal of 2 bases from V and 8 bases from J, the junction contained 8 bases not matched to a gene. Germline lookup yields CDR1 MNHEY and CDR2 SVGAGI. Here the CDR3 reads CASSYPTGVRTQYF. CDR3 bases: TGTGCCAGCAGTTACCCTACAGGGGTCAGAACCCAGTACTTC.

The chain is built from TRBV6-5 and TRBJ2-1; 7 bases match TRBD2. This CDR3 is 15 amino acids long. With V trimmed by 5 bases and J by 6 bases, 10 bases remained unmatched. CDR1 is MNHEY, CDR2 SVGAGI, per germline. The CDR3 region is CASSHSTGRSNEQFF. In DNA, the CDR3 is TGTGCCAGCAGTCACAGTACCGGGAGGAGCAATGAGCAGTTCTTC.

With regard to this clonotype: Just one base apart from a much larger clone, this may be a read error. The V call is TRBV11-2, the J call TRBJ2-2; D is uncertain. The CDR3 totals 18 residues. Per germline, CDR1 SGHAT and CDR2 FQNNGV. The V and J ends lost 2 bases and 4 bases respectively, with 20 bases between them. The CDR3 region is CASSLIGYRMASTGELFF. The CDR3 bases are TGTGCCAGCAGCTTAATCGGGTACCGTATGGCGAGCACCGGGGAGCTGTTTTTT.

Remarks on this clonotype: The germline gene is not matched at one end of the junction; a read error may be the cause. V is TRBV6-5 and J is TRBJ2-3, with 8 nucleotides matching TRBD1. Germline CDR1 and CDR2: MNHEY and SVGAGI. The CDR3 covers 15 residues. Here the CDR3 DNA reads TGTGCCATCAGTTACCGGGACAGGTCCACAGACACGCAGTATTTT. Translated, it gives CAISYRDRSTDTQYF.

The gene calls are TRBV6-1 and TRBJ2-1; TRBD2 might be the D (6 bases). Germline V gene sequence: CDR1 MNHNS, CDR2 SASEGT. There are 13 residues in the CDR3. The V gene lost 6 bases and the J gene lost 5 bases, with 11 bases spanning the gap. The CDR3 spells CASRVGRHNEQFF. The DNA for the CDR3 is TGTGCCAGCAGGGTAGGGAGGCACAATGAGCAGTTCTTC.

The J gene is TRBJ2-7, the V gene TRBV2, with 14 bases matching TRBD2. Gene TRBJ2-1 matches the end of the DNA better, so the J call may be wrong. Germline values: CDR1 SNHLY, CDR2 FYNNEI. There are 19 residues in the CDR3. Here the CDR3 reads CASSLHPGTSGRSYNEQFF. CDR3 DNA: TGTGCCAGCAGTCTCCACCCGGGGACTAGCGGGAGATCCTACAATGAGCAGTTCTTC.

V is TRBV2 and J is TRBJ2-7; 13 bases align to TRBD2. Germline-derived CDR1 and CDR2 are SNHLY and FYNNEI. The CDR3 consists of 15 residues. J lost 2 bases, V lost 4 bases, and 2 bases had no gene match. CDR3 DNA sequence: TGTGCCAGCAGTGGACTAGCGGGAGGAACCTACGAGCAGTACTTC. Its translation is CASSGLAGGTYEQYF.

The chain has TRBV11-2 and TRBJ2-2; D is possibly TRBD2 (6 bases). Trimming took off 4 bases at V and 6 bases at J, with 15 bases between the two ends. The germline V gene encodes CDR1 SGHAT and CDR2 FQNNGV. The CDR3 loop spans 15 amino acids. The CDR3, as DNA: TGTGCCAGCAGCTCTGAGACTAGTGGGTCCGGGGAGCTGTTTTTT. Translating it yields CASSSETSGSGELFF.

On this clonotype itself: This could be a read error, since a much larger clone is one nucleotide away. This chain joins TRBV4-1 and TRBJ1-6; D gene unclear. Germline CDR1 and CDR2: MGHRA and YSYEKL. This CDR3 has 16 amino acids. Here the CDR3 reads CARSQGPKESNSPLHF. CDR3 nucleotides: TGCGCCAGGAGCCAAGGGCCAAAAGAGTCTAATTCACCCCTCCACTTT.

This clonotype was seen a few times. The J gene is TRBJ1-4, the V gene TRBV4-1; 9 nucleotides agree with TRBD1. The CDR3 length is 15 residues. Germline CDR1 MGHRA, CDR2 YSYEKL. Trimming removed 4 bases from V and 7 bases from J; junction bases left unmatched: 7. The CDR3 is CASSPPGQGTEKLFF. CDR3 bases: TGCGCCAGCAGCCCGCCGGGACAGGGTACTGAAAAACTGTTTTTT.